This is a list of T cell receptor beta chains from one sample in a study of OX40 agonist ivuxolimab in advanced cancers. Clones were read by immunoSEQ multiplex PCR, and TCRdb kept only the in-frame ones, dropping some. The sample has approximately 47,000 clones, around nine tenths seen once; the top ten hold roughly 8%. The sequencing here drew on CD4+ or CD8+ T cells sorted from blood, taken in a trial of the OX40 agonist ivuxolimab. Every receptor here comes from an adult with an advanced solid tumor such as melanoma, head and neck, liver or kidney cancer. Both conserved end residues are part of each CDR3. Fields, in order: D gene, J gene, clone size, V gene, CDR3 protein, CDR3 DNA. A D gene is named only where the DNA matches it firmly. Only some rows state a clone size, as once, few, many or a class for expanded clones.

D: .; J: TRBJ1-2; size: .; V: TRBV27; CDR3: CASSLDTRFLGYTF; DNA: TGTGCCAGCAGTTTGGATACCAGATTTCTTGGCTACACCTTC
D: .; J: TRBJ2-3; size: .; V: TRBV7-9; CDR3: CASSSDFVFF; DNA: TGTGCCAGCAGCTCCGATTTCGTGTTCTTT
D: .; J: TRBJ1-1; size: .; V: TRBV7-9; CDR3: CASDKGSTEAFF; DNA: TGTGCGAGTGACAAGGGATCGACTGAAGCTTTCTTT
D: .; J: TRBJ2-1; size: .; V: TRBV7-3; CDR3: CASSLSRDNEQFF; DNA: TGTGCCAGCAGCTTAAGCCGGGACAATGAGCAGTTCTTC
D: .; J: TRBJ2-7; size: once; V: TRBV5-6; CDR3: CASSSRSSISPYEQYF; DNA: TGTGCCAGCAGCTCCCGGTCCTCAATCAGCCCCTACGAGCAGTACTTC
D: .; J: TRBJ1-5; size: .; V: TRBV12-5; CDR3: CASGLSNQPQHF; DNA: TGTGCTAGTGGTCTGAGTAATCAGCCCCAGCATTTT
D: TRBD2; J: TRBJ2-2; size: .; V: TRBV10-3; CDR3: CAISVIAGDTGELFF; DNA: TGTGCCATCAGTGTCATAGCGGGGGACACCGGGGAGCTGTTTTTT
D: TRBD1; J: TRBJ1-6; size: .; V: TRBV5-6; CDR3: CASSRQGAYNSPLHF; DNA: TGTGCCAGCAGCCGTCAGGGGGCATATAATTCACCCCTCCACTTT
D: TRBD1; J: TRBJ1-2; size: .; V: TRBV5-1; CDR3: CASSLAGTGPYGYTF; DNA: TGCGCCAGCAGCTTGGCTGGGACAGGCCCCTATGGCTACACCTTC
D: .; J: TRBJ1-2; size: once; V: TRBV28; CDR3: CASSPPGGAGYGYTF; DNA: TGTGCCAGCAGTCCGCCGGGGGGGGCCGGCTATGGCTACACCTTC
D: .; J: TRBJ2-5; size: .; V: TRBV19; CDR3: CASSIGGAKETQYF; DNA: TGTGCCAGTAGTATTGGAGGGGCCAAAGAGACCCAGTACTTC
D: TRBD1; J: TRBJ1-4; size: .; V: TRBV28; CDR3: CASRARGQVNEKLFF; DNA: TGTGCCAGCAGAGCCCGAGGACAGGTTAATGAAAAACTGTTTTTT
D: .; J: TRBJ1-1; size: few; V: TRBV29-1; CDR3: CSVEEGRWNTEAFF; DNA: TGCAGCGTTGAAGAGGGCAGGTGGAACACTGAAGCTTTCTTT
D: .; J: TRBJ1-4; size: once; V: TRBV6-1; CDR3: CASNQLANEKLFF; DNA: TGTGCCAGCAACCAGCTGGCTAATGAAAAACTGTTTTTT
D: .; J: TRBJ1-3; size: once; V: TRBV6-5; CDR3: CASSYPRAYTIYF; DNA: TGTGCCAGCAGTTACCCCAGGGCATACACCATATATTTT
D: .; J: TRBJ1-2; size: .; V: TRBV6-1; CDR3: CASRLPSYGYTF; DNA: TGTGCCAGCAGGCTCCCCTCTTATGGCTACACCTTC
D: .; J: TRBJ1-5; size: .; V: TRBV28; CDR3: CASSKARGGSQPQHF; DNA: TGTGCCAGCAGCAAAGCCAGGGGAGGAAGTCAGCCCCAGCATTTT
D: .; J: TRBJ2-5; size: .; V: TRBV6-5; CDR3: CASSQNREETQYF; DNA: TGTGCCAGCAGTCAGAATCGGGAGGAGACCCAGTACTTC
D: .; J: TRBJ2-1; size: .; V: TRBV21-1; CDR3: CAIPSGGGHGQQFF; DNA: TGTGCCATCCCTAGCGGGGGAGGCCATGGGCAGCAGTTCTTC
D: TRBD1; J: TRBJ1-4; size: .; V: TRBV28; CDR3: CATAPGQGREKLFF; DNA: TGTGCCACCGCCCCGGGACAGGGTAGAGAAAAACTGTTTTTT
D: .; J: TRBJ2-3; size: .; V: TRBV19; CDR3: CASSMGVISTDTQYF; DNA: TGTGCCAGTAGTATGGGCGTGATTAGCACAGATACGCAGTATTTT
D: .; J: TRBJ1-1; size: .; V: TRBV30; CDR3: CAWSVMGNTEAFF; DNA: TGTGCCTGGAGTGTAATGGGGAACACTGAAGCTTTCTTT
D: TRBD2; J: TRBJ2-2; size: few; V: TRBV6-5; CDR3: CASIAGGTTGELFF; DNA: TGTGCCAGCATCGCGGGGGGGACCACCGGGGAGCTGTTTTTT
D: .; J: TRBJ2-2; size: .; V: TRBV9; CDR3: CASSVAYRGELFF; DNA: TGTGCCAGCAGCGTAGCTTACCGGGGAGAGCTGTTTTTT
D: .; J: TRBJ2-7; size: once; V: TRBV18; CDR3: CASSPESNEQYF; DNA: TGTGCCAGCTCACCCGAGTCAAACGAGCAGTACTTC
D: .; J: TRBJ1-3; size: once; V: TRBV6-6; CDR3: CASSEDNLRNTIYF; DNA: TGTGCCAGCAGCGAGGACAATCTAAGAAACACCATATATTTT
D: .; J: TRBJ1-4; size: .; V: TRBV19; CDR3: CASSIQASNEKLFF; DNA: TGTGCCAGTAGTATTCAGGCCTCTAATGAAAAACTGTTTTTT
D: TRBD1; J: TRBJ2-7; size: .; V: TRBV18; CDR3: CASSPSTGTGAYEQYF; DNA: TGTGCCAGCTCACCCTCGACCGGGACAGGGGCCTACGAGCAGTACTTC
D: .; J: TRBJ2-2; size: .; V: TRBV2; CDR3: CASRRDWDTGELFF; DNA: TGTGCCAGCAGAAGGGACTGGGACACCGGGGAGCTGTTTTTT
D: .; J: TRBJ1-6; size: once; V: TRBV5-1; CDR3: CASSLDSGAITDSPLHF; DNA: TGCGCCAGCAGCTTGGATTCGGGGGCCATTACGGATTCACCCCTCCACTTT